A single T cell receptor (beta chain) is shown here with its context. This record belongs to a study of CD8 T cells in Susac syndrome. Trimming took 5 bases from V and 12 from J, leaving 20 bases between them. Germline V gene sequence: CDR1 DFQATT, CDR2 SNEGSKA (reference sequence). The CDR3 has 13 amino acids. RNA totalling about 0.45 to 1 ug underwent reverse transcription with random hexamers. TCRdb independently ran MiXCR on the immunoSEQ multiplex PCR reads; one entry per CDR3 protein. The sample has about 140,000 distinct CDR3 sequences, approximately 93% seen once. Sequenced material: CD4+ T cells from PBMCs. The chain links TRBV20-1 to TRBJ2-1; the D gene is possibly TRBD2 (5 bases). The clonotype was recovered from a human donor in good health. The CDR3 nucleotides are TGCAGTGCTGGCCATCCCGGACTTCCTGGGCAGTTCTTC. Its translation: CSAGHPGLPGQFF.